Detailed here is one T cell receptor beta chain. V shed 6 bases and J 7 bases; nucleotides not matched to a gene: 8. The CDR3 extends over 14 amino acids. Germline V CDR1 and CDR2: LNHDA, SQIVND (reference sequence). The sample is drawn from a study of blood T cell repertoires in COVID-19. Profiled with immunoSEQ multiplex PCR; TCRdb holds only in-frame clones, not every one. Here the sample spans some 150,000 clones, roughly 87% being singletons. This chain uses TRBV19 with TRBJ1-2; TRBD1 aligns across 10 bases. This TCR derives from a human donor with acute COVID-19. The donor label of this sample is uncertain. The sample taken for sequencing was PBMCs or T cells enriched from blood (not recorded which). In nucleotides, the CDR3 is TGTGCCAGTAGACTGACAGGGGGCGCTTCTGGCTACACCTTC. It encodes CASRLTGGASGYTF.